One sample yielded the 5 T cell receptor beta chains listed below, sequenced in a study of shared clonotypes between healthy human individuals (dated by TCRdb to about 2020). Library preparation used the immunoSEQ multiplex PCR assay. As stored in TCRdb, this immuneACCESS dataset retains in-frame rearrangements with V and J assigned. A fraction of the clones does not appear; measured against another copy, unresolved V genes explain less than half of the discrepancy, and the remainder lacks a known reason. Present in this sample are about 230,000 clones, approximately 65% of which were seen just once. Roughly 10% of the sample is held by the ten biggest clonotypes. Sequenced: memory CD4+ T cells sorted from blood. This sample's cell subset or site label indicates: CD45RA-negative fraction. The origin of the receptors is a man younger than 45 in good health.

The chain is built from TRBV6-1 and TRBJ1-5, with a tentative D call TRBD1 (5 bases). Trimming removed 0 bases at V and 7 bases at J, with 10 bases between. The germline CDR1 and CDR2 sequences are MNHNS and SASEGT. The CDR3 loop spans 14 amino acids. This CDR3 reads CASSEARVVQPQHF. CDR3 bases: TGTGCCAGCAGTGAAGCCAGGGTGGTCCAGCCCCAGCATTTT.

The CDR3 nucleotides are TGTGCCAGCAGTGAACGTGGGGACAGGGATAATGGCTACACCTTC. Protein product: CASSERGDRDNGYTF. The chain carries TRBV6-1 and TRBJ1-2; 9 nucleotides line up with TRBD1. The CDR3 totals 15 residues. CDR1 and CDR2 from the germline V gene are MNHNS and SASEGT. V was clipped by 2 bases and J by 6 bases; unmatched bases: 7.

This clone was seen more than once but under ten times. The chain joins TRBV7-9 to TRBJ2-5; D gene ambiguous. Germline CDR1 and CDR2: SEHNR and FQNEAQ (reference sequence). Trimming pared 3 bases from V and 9 bases from J, leaving 8 bases between. This CDR3 has 11 residues. DNA for the CDR3: TGTGCCAGCAGCTTCCCCCCAGCCCAGTACTTC. Amino acid sequence: CASSFPPAQYF.

The chain combines TRBV6-4 with TRBJ2-1; possibly TRBD1 for D (5 bases). The ends were cut back, 2 bases at V and 8 bases at J, with 16 bases in the middle. This CDR3 comprises 15 residues. Germline V gene lookup returns CDR1 MRHNA and CDR2 SNTAGT. The CDR3 region is CASSDGAAPSDEQFF. The DNA of the CDR3 is TGTGCCAGCAGTGACGGGGCGGCCCCTTCTGATGAGCAGTTCTTC.

The chain employs TRBV18 and TRBJ2-1; 9 bases line up with TRBD1. Germline CDR1 and CDR2: KGHSH and LQKENI. The CDR3 runs to 14 residues. The V segment lost 3 bases and the J segment 7 bases; nucleotides outside the gene matches: 4. The CDR3 sequence is CASSPETGGNEQFF. DNA of the CDR3: TGTGCCAGCTCACCTGAGACAGGGGGGAATGAGCAGTTCTTC.